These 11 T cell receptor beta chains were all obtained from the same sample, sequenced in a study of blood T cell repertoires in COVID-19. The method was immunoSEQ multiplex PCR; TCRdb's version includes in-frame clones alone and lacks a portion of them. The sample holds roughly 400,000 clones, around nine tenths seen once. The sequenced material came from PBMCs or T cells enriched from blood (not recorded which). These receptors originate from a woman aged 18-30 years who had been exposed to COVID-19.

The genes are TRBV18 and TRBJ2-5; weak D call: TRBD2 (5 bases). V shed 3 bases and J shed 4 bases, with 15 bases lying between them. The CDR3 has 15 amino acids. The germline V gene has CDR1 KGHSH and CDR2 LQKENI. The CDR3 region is CASSPNRGLGETQYF. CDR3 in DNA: TGTGCCAGCTCACCGAATCGGGGATTAGGAGAGACCCAGTACTTC.

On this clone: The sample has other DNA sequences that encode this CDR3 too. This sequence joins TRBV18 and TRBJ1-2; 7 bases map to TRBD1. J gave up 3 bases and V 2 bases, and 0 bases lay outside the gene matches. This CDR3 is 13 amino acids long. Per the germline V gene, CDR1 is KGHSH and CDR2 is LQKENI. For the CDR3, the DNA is TGTGCCAGCTCACCAGACAGGGACTATGGCTACACCTTC. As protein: CASSPDRDYGYTF.

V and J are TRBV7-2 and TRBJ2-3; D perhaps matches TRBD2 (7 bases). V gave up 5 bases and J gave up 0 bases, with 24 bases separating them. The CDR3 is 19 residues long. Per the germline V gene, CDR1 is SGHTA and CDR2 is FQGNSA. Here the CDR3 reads CASSQPQLGGGFSTDTQYF. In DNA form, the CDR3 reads TGTGCCAGCAGCCAGCCCCAACTAGGGGGGGGCTTTAGCACAGATACGCAGTATTTT.

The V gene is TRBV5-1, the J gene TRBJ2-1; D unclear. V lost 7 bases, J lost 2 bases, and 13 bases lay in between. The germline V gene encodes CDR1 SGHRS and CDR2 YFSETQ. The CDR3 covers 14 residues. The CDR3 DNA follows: TGCGCCAGCCGCTCTTCGCCTACCTACAATGAGCAGTTCTTC. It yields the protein CASRSSPTYNEQFF.

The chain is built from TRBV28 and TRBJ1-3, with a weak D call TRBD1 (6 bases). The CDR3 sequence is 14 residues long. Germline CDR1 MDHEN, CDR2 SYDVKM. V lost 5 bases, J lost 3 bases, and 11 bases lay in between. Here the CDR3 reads CASSTNRVGNTIYF. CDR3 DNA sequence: TGTGCCAGCAGTACCAACAGGGTTGGAAACACCATATATTTT.

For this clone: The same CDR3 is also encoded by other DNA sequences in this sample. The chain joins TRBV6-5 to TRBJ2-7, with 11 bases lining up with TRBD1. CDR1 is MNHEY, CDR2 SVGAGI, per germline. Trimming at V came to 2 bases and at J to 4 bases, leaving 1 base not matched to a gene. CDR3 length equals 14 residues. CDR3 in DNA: TGTGCCAGCAGTTACGGGACAGGGGGTTACGAGCAGTACTTC. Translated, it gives CASSYGTGGYEQYF.

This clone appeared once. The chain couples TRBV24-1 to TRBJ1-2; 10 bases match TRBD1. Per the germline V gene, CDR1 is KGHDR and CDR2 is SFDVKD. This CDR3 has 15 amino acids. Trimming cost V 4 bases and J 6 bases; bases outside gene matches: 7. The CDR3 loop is CATSEPDRGRNGYTF. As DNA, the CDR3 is TGTGCCACCAGTGAACCGGACAGGGGGAGAAATGGCTACACCTTC.

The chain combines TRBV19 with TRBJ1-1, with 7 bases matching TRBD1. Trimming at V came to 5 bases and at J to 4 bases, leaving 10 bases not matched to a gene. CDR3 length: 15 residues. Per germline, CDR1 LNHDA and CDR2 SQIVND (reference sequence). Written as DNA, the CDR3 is TGTGCCAGTAGTCCTATGGACAGGAGGGGCACTGAAGCTTTCTTT. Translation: CASSPMDRRGTEAFF.

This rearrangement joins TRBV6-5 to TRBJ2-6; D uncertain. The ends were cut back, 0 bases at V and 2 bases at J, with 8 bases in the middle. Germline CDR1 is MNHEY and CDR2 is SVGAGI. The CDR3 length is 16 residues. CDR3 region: CASSYSEQTGANVLTF. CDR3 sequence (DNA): TGTGCCAGCAGTTACTCTGAACAGACTGGGGCCAACGTCCTGACTTTC.

This CDR3 is CASSPPSGNQPQHF. The CDR3 DNA is TGTGCCAGCTCACCTCCTTCAGGCAATCAGCCCCAGCATTTT. This chain connects TRBV18 to TRBJ1-5; D is uncertain. CDR1 and CDR2 from the germline V gene are KGHSH and LQKENI. V lost 3 bases and J lost 2, with 8 bases in between. The CDR3 runs 14 residues.

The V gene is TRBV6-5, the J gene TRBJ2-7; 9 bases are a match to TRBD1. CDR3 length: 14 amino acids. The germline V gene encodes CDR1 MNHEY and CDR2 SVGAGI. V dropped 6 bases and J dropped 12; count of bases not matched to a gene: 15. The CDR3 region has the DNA TGTGCCAGCAGCGACGCGACTACAGGGGGCAAAGGGTACTTC. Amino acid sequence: CASSDATTGGKGYF.